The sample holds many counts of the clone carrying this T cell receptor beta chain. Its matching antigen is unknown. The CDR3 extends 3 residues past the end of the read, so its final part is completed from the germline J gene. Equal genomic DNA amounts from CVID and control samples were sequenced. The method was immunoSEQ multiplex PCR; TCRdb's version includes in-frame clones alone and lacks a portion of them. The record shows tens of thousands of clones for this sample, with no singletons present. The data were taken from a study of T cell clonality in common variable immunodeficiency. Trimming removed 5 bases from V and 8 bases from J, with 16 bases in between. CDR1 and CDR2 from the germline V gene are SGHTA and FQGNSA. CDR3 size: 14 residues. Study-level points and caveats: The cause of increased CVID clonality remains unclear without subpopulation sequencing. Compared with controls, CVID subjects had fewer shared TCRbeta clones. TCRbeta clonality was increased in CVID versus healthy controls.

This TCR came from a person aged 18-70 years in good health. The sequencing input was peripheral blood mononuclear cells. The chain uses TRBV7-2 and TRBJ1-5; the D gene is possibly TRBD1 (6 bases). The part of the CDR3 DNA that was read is TGTGCCAGCAGCATCGAACAGGGTATGAAGCCC. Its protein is CASSIEQGMKP. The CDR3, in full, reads CASSIEQGMKPQHF.